The 28 T cell receptor beta chains reported below all come from one sample, sequenced in a study of technical replicates of blood from several donors. Clones were read by immunoSEQ multiplex PCR, and TCRdb kept only the in-frame ones, dropping some. The sample lists 75,000 to 100,000 clones, just over 90% occurring once. Specimen: T cells isolated from PBMCs. The source is a human donor in good health.

CDR3 loop: CASSPGGGRIIRYGYTF. CDR3 nucleotide sequence: TGTGCCAGTAGTCCCGGGGGGGGGCGCATAATCCGATATGGCTACACCTTC. V usage is TRBV19 and J usage is TRBJ1-2; D may be TRBD1 (6 bases). The V gene lost 5 bases and the J gene lost 5 bases, with 24 bases spanning the gap. The V gene's germline CDR1 is LNHDA and CDR2 SQIVND (reference sequence). The CDR3 length is 17 residues.

The genes are TRBV28 and TRBJ2-3; 10 positions agree with TRBD1. The CDR3 is 16 residues long. Per germline, CDR1 MDHEN and CDR2 SYDVKM. The J segment lost 3 bases and the V segment lost 6 bases, leaving 9 bases of the junction unmatched. The CDR3 coding sequence is TGTGCCAGCAGAAGGCCGGGACAGGGGAGTACAGATACGCAGTATTTT. It is translated as CASRRPGQGSTDTQYF. Looking up the rest from reference TRBV28 and TRBJ2-3 gives the full variable domain: DVKVTQSSRYLVKRTGEKVFLECVQDMDHENMFWYRQDPGLGLRLIYFSYDVKMKEKGDIPEGYSVSREKKERFSLILESASTNQTSMYLCASRRPGQGSTDTQYFGPGTRLTVL.

The gene calls are TRBV6-5 and TRBJ1-1, with 7 positions matching TRBD1. J gave up 9 bases and V 5 bases, and 9 bases lay outside the gene matches. The CDR3 sequence is 13 residues long. Germline V gene sequence: CDR1 MNHEY, CDR2 SVGAGI. CDR3 bases: TGTGCCAGCAGTCGAGGGACAGTACAGAAAGCTTTCTTT. Translating gives CASSRGTVQKAFF.

The chain employs TRBV5-6 and TRBJ2-1; the match to TRBD2 covers 7 bases. V lost 4 bases, J lost 9 bases, and 10 bases stayed unmatched. The CDR3 totals 14 residues. Germline V CDR1 and CDR2: SGHDT, YYEEEE. CDR3 residues: CASSARGGVGEQFF. As DNA, the CDR3 is TGTGCCAGCAGCGCCCGTGGGGGGGTGGGTGAGCAGTTCTTC.

The V and J genes are TRBV7-9 and TRBJ1-5; 10 bases align to TRBD1. The CDR3 has 18 amino acids. Germline V gene sequence: CDR1 SEHNR, CDR2 FQNEAQ (reference sequence). J was trimmed by 4 bases and V by 2 bases; bases with no gene match: 11. The DNA of the CDR3 is TGTGCCAGCAGCTTACTAACACGGGGGACAGGGGTTAATCAGCCCCAGCATTTT. It encodes CASSLLTRGTGVNQPQHF. Complete variable domain (other parts from reference TRBV7-9 and TRBJ1-5): DTGVSQNPRHKITKRGQNVTFRCDPISEHNRLYWYRQTLGQGPEFLTYFQNEAQLEKSRLLSDRFSAERPKGSFSTLEIQRTEQGDSAMYLCASSLLTRGTGVNQPQHFGDGTRLSIL.

The chain joins TRBV28 to TRBJ2-4, with D possibly being TRBD1 (5 bases). CDR3 length: 19 amino acids. Germline V gene sequence: CDR1 MDHEN, CDR2 SYDVKM. V was pared by 1 base and J by 0 bases, with 19 bases between. CDR3 nucleotides: TGTGCCAGCAGTTTATCCAGGGCGTCCTCCTCACTAGCCAAAAACATTCAGTACTTC. This translates into CASSLSRASSSLAKNIQYF.

The chain uses TRBV28 and TRBJ1-2; D gene unclear. CDR1 MDHEN and CDR2 SYDVKM come from the germline V gene. Trimming took 6 bases from V and 4 from J, leaving 12 bases between them. CDR3 length equals 13 residues. CDR3 amino acids: CASRKQSLYGYTF. DNA of the CDR3: TGTGCCAGCAGGAAACAGAGCCTCTATGGCTACACCTTC.

V is TRBV9 and J is TRBJ1-1; no clear D gene. V lost 7 bases and J 3 bases, leaving 10 bases between the germline ends. The CDR3 has 12 amino acids. Germline lookup yields CDR1 SGDLS and CDR2 YYNGEE. CDR3 nucleotides: TGTGCCAGCTCCAGACGGGACACTGAAGCTTTCTTT. As protein: CASSRRDTEAFF.

This clone was recorded only once. The gene calls are TRBV7-8 and TRBJ2-7, with TRBD1 identical over 7 bases. With V trimmed by 4 bases and J by 2 bases, 14 bases remained unmatched. The germline V gene encodes CDR1 SGHVS and CDR2 FQNEAQ. This CDR3 has 17 residues. DNA for the CDR3: TGTGCCAGCAGCTACCTATCGACAGGGATCGATACCTACGAGCAGTACTTC. Translated, it gives CASSYLSTGIDTYEQYF.

This chain links TRBV5-1 with TRBJ1-4, with 7 bases aligning to TRBD1. Trimming at V came to 4 bases and at J to 3 bases, leaving 12 bases not matched to a gene. The length of the CDR3 is 17 residues. In germline, CDR1 is SGHRS, CDR2 YFSETQ. The CDR3 nucleotides read TGCGCCAGCAGCCGAATCGGACAGGCGTTCTCTAATGAAAAACTGTTTTTT. Translated, it gives CASSRIGQAFSNEKLFF. Full variable domain (remainder filled in from reference TRBV5-1 and TRBJ1-4): KAGVTQTPRYLIKTRGQQVTLSCSPISGHRSVSWYQQTPGQGLQFLFEYFSETQRNKGNFPGRFSGRQFSNSRSEMNVSTLELGDSALYLCASSRIGQAFSNEKLFFGSGTQLSVL.

The V call is TRBV7-9, the J call TRBJ1-5; D might be TRBD1 (5 bases). V lost 1 base and J 7 bases, leaving 14 bases between the germline ends. Germline V gives CDR1 SEHNR, CDR2 FQNEAQ (reference sequence). CDR3 size: 15 residues. The CDR3 region has the DNA TGTGCCAGCAGCTTAGGGCAGGGTTTATGGCAGCCCCAGCATTTT. This encodes CASSLGQGLWQPQHF.

This clone appeared a single time. The J gene is TRBJ2-3, the V gene TRBV5-5; 12 positions agree with TRBD2. In germline, CDR1 is SGHKS, CDR2 YYEKEE (reference sequence). J lost 1 base, V lost 5 bases, and 8 bases had no gene match. The CDR3 runs 17 residues. The CDR3 region has the DNA TGTGCCAGCAGGACTAGCGGGGGACTTCGTGGCACAGATACGCAGTATTTT. This gives the protein CASRTSGGLRGTDTQYF.

The CDR3 loop is CASSEAWTSGSSYNEQFF. The CDR3 DNA is TGTGCCAGCAGTGAAGCCTGGACTAGCGGGAGCTCCTACAATGAGCAGTTCTTC. J is TRBJ2-1 and V is TRBV6-1; 13 nucleotides line up with TRBD2. The CDR3 consists of 18 residues. The germline gives CDR1 MNHNS, CDR2 SASEGT. V lost 0 bases and J lost 0; bases outside the gene matches: 2.

Comment on this clone: A junction end diverges from the germline sequence, so it may reflect a read error. The genes are TRBV7-9 and TRBJ1-2; 7 bases are shared with TRBD1. The CDR3 runs 13 residues. Germline loops: CDR1 SEHNR, CDR2 FQNEAQ (reference sequence). The CDR3 bases are TGTGCCAGCAGCTTATCTGAGACAGGGCCTTACGCCTTC. Encoded protein: CASSLSETGPYAF.

The V and J genes are TRBV27 and TRBJ2-7; 9 nucleotides agree with TRBD2. The CDR3 is 17 amino acids. Germline V gives CDR1 MNHEY, CDR2 SMNVEV (reference sequence). Trimming cost V 6 bases and J 3 bases; bases outside gene matches: 15. The CDR3 reads CASSPWRGVAGVYEQYF. In DNA form, the CDR3 reads TGTGCCAGCAGCCCTTGGCGGGGTGTAGCGGGAGTCTACGAGCAGTACTTC.

This clone was seen once. The rearrangement links TRBV5-6 to TRBJ2-4; D gene uncertain. V shed 1 base and J shed 0 bases, with 11 bases lying between them. CDR1 SGHDT and CDR2 YYEEEE come from the germline V gene. This CDR3 comprises 16 residues. The CDR3 spells CASSLRVFLAKNIQYF. The DNA for the CDR3 is TGTGCCAGCAGCTTGCGGGTTTTCCTAGCCAAAAACATTCAGTACTTC.

CDR3 DNA: TGCAGCGTTGAGATGGTAGGGGGATACAATGAGCAGTTCTTC. It is translated as CSVEMVGGYNEQFF. This chain joins TRBV29-1 and TRBJ2-1; a weak D match, TRBD1 (6 bases). From germline, CDR1 is SQVTM and CDR2 ANQGSEA. V was clipped by 3 bases and J by 4 bases, with 13 bases between them. CDR3 length equals 14 residues.

This clone was found once. The chain is built from TRBV7-8 and TRBJ2-1; 11 bases line up with TRBD2. CDR3 size: 19 residues. The germline gives CDR1 SGHVS, CDR2 FQNEAQ. The junction had 11 bases not matched to a gene; V was cut back by 4 bases and J by 0 bases. The CDR3: CASSWDLAGLADSYNEQFF. In DNA form, the CDR3 reads TGTGCCAGCAGCTGGGATCTCGCGGGACTAGCGGACTCCTACAATGAGCAGTTCTTC.

V and J are TRBV7-8 and TRBJ1-5; possible D gene TRBD1, 6 bases. With 5 bases removed from V and 10 bases from J, the gap between germline ends came to 21 bases. The germline gives CDR1 SGHVS, CDR2 FQNEAQ. The CDR3 is made up of 15 amino acids. CDR3 amino acids: CASSPSEQGTQPQHF. DNA of the CDR3: TGTGCCAGCAGCCCCTCCGAACAGGGCACTCAACCCCAGCATTTT.

This chain joins TRBV19 and TRBJ2-1; D is uncertain. The germline V gene encodes CDR1 LNHDA and CDR2 SQIVND (reference sequence). This CDR3 comprises 15 residues. V was trimmed by 3 bases and J by 1 base, leaving 10 bases between them. The chain's CDR3 is CASSIVRYSYNEQFF. CDR3 sequence (DNA): TGTGCCAGTAGTATCGTCCGTTATTCCTACAATGAGCAGTTCTTC.

Note on this clone: One junction end does not reproduce the germline sequence, and a read error may be involved. V usage is TRBV18 and J usage is TRBJ2-2, with D tentatively TRBD2 (5 bases). CDR3 length: 17 residues. Germline CDR1 and CDR2: KGHSH and LQKENI. CDR3 bases: TGTGCCAGCTCGCCACCGAGCGGATCTGCGAACACCGGGGAGCTGTTTTTT. It codes for CASSPPSGSANTGELFF.

The chain has TRBV28 and TRBJ1-2, with TRBD1 identical over 7 bases. The CDR3 runs 16 residues. The germline V gene encodes CDR1 MDHEN and CDR2 SYDVKM. V dropped 5 bases and J dropped 3; count of bases not matched to a gene: 12. Here the CDR3 DNA reads TGTGCCAGCAGTGAGTTTGGAGGGGGCGCCGACTATGGCTACACCTTC. Translated, it gives CASSEFGGGADYGYTF.

The CDR3 loop is CASSLGTSGYNEQFF. In DNA, the CDR3 is TGTGCCAGCAGTTTAGGGACTAGCGGCTACAATGAGCAGTTCTTC. The chain couples TRBV27 to TRBJ2-1; 11 bases align to TRBD2. Losses at the gene ends were 2 bases for V and 3 bases for J; bases not matched to a gene: 0. The length of the CDR3 is 15 residues. Germline assignment: CDR1 MNHEY and CDR2 SMNVEV (reference sequence).

The rearrangement uses TRBV27 and TRBJ2-3; TRBD1 matches at 8 bases. Germline CDR1 MNHEY, CDR2 SMNVEV (reference sequence). The CDR3 runs to 14 residues. V shed 2 bases and J 4 bases; nucleotides not matched to a gene: 2. CDR3 residues: CASSLGQGADTQYF. In DNA, the CDR3 is TGTGCCAGCAGTTTAGGACAGGGTGCAGATACGCAGTATTTT.

The rearrangement uses TRBV7-9 and TRBJ2-7; no firm D call. This CDR3 is 17 amino acids long. Germline values: CDR1 SEHNR, CDR2 FQNEAQ (reference sequence). V lost 8 bases and J 0 bases, leaving 23 bases between the germline ends. The CDR3 protein is CASGPDTFLRSSYEQYF. CDR3 DNA sequence: TGTGCCAGCGGCCCGGATACCTTCCTTCGGAGCTCCTACGAGCAGTACTTC. Variable domain in full (rest from reference TRBV7-9 and TRBJ2-7): DTGVSQNPRHKITKRGQNVTFRCDPISEHNRLYWYRQTLGQGPEFLTYFQNEAQLEKSRLLSDRFSAERPKGSFSTLEIQRTEQGDSAMYLCASGPDTFLRSSYEQYFGPGTRLTVT.

The chain recombines TRBV5-5 with TRBJ2-7; TRBD1 matches at 9 bases. The J segment lost 1 base and the V segment lost 0 bases, leaving 5 bases of the junction unmatched. CDR1 and CDR2 from the germline V gene are SGHKS and YYEKEE (reference sequence). The CDR3 spans 16 residues. The CDR3 is CASSLGGGTGSYEQYF. In nucleotides, the CDR3 is TGTGCCAGCAGCTTGGGTGGGGGGACAGGGTCCTACGAGCAGTACTTC.

The chain uses TRBV7-9 and TRBJ2-5, with 9 bases identical to TRBD1. This CDR3 has 15 amino acids. The J segment lost 0 bases and the V segment lost 5 bases, leaving 4 bases of the junction unmatched. The germline V gene has CDR1 SEHNR and CDR2 FQNEAQ (reference sequence). The CDR3 spells CASSKGTGNQETQYF. CDR3 DNA sequence: TGTGCCAGCAGCAAAGGGACAGGGAACCAAGAGACCCAGTACTTC.

The chain joins TRBV5-8 to TRBJ1-6, with D maybe TRBD1 (5 bases). CDR1 SGHTS and CDR2 YDEGEE come from the germline V gene. V was cut by 3 bases and J by 1 base, with 14 bases left in between. CDR3 length equals 17 residues. The CDR3 region is CASSSRQGTSYNSPLHF. DNA of the CDR3: TGTGCCAGCAGCTCGCGCCAGGGCACTTCCTATAATTCACCCCTCCACTTT.